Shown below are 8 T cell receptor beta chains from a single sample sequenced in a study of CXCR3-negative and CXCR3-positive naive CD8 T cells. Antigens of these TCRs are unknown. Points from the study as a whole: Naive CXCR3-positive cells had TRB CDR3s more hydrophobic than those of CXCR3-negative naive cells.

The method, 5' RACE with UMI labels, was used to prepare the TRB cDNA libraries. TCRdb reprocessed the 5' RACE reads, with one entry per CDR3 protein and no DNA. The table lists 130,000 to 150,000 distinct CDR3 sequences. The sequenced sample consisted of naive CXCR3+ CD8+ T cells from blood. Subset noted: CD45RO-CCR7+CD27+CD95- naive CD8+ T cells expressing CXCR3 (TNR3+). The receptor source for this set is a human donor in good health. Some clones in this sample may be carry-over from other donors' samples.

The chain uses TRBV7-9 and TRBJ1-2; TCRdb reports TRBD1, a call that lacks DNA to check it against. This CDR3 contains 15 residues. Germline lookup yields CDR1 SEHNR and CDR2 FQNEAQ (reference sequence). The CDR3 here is CASSLAGELYYGYTF.

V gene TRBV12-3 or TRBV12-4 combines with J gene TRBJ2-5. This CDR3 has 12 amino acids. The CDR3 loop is CASSSDQETQYF.

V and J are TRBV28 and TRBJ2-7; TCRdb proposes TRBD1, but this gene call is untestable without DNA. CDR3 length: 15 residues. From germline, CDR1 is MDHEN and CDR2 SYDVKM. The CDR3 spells CASSHLQTGSWEQYF.

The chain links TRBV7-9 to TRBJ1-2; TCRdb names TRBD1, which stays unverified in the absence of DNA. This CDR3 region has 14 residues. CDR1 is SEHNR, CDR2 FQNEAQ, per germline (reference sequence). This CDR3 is CASSSQQGGGGYTF.

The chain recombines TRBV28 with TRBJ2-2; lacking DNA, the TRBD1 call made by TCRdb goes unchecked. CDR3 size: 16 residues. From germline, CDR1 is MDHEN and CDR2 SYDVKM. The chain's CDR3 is CASSLGTVTNTGELFF.

CDR3 region: CATQQGAMIGETQYF. The V gene is TRBV15, the J gene TRBJ2-5; TCRdb indicates TRBD1, and absent DNA this call remains unverified. The CDR3 consists of 15 residues. CDR1 is LNHNV, CDR2 YYDKDF, per germline (reference sequence).

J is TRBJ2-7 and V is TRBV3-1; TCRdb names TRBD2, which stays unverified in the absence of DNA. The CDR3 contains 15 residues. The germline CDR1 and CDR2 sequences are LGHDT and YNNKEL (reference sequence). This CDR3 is CASSIGTSGAYEQYF.

The chain's CDR3 is CASSSLAGGPTGDLFF. This chain connects TRBV5-4 to TRBJ2-2; TCRdb's assignment of TRBD2 cannot be checked, as there is no DNA. Germline V gene lookup returns CDR1 SGHNT and CDR2 YYREEE (reference sequence). The CDR3 is made up of 16 amino acids.